This passage covers 16 T cell receptor beta chains from one sample sequenced in a study of molecular identifiers for immune sequencing clone quantification. MiXCR was run by TCRdb on the PCR reads, yielding one entry per CDR3 protein. The sample consists of 40,000 to 45,000 distinct CDR3 sequences, about 18% of them appearing once. Sequencing input: naive CD8+ T cells from blood, with Jurkat cell RNA spiked in. Documented subset: FACS-sorted CD8+CD4-CCR7+CD45RA+ naive T cells. Receptors were obtained from a human donor in good health. Some libraries in this study had Jurkat cell RNA spiked in.

This clonotype was observed at least ten times. CDR3 coding DNA: TGTGCCAGCGCGATGACAGGGCCGCTCGAGCAGTACTTC. Its protein is CASAMTGPLEQYF. V is TRBV12-3 or TRBV12-4 and J is TRBJ2-7, with TRBD1 matching over 7 bases. CDR3 size: 13 residues. J gave up 6 bases and V 8 bases, and 10 bases lay outside the gene matches.

Ten or more counts support this clonotype. The CDR3 DNA sequence: TGTGCCAGTAGAGGGTCTGGGGCCAACGTCCTGACTTTC. The encoded protein is CASRGSGANVLTF. This chain uses TRBV19 with TRBJ2-6, with unresolved D. Germline loops: CDR1 LNHDA, CDR2 SQIVND (reference sequence). This CDR3 has 13 amino acids. Trimming left V 6 bases short and J 1 base short, with 4 bases between.

This clonotype was found a few times. The gene calls are TRBV4-1 and TRBJ2-7, with TRBD2 identical over 8 bases. CDR1 and CDR2 (germline): MGHRA, YSYEKL. This CDR3 has 16 amino acids. J gave up 4 bases and V 3 bases, and 11 bases lay outside the gene matches. In nucleotides, the CDR3 is TGCGCCAGCAGCCAGCTCGAACTAGCGGAATTGTACGAGCAGTACTTC. This translates into CASSQLELAELYEQYF.

This clonotype showed up many times. The chain employs TRBV9 and TRBJ1-2, with TRBD1 matching over 11 bases. V was pared by 1 base and J by 2 bases, with 4 bases of the junction left unmatched. CDR3 size: 16 residues. Germline CDR1 SGDLS, CDR2 YYNGEE. CDR3 protein: CASSVTRDRGNYGYTF. The CDR3 DNA is TGTGCCAGCAGCGTAACTCGGGACAGGGGGAACTATGGCTACACCTTC. Full variable domain (rest looked up from reference TRBV9 and TRBJ1-2): DSGVTQTPKHLITATGQRVTLRCSPRSGDLSVYWYQQSLDQGLQFLIQYYNGEERAKGNILERFSAQQFPDLHSELNLSSLELGDSALYFCASSVTRDRGNYGYTFGSGTRLTVV.

This clonotype was seen ten or more times. V is TRBV5-1 and J is TRBJ2-7; 10 bases agree with TRBD1. J gave up 7 bases and V 4 bases, and 11 bases lay outside the gene matches. This CDR3 has 15 amino acids. Germline-derived CDR1 and CDR2 are SGHRS and YFSETQ. CDR3 nucleotide sequence: TGCGCCAGCAGCAGGACCGGGACAGGGGTCGTTGAGCAGTACTTC. This codes for CASSRTGTGVVEQYF.

Ten or more counts support this clonotype. The chain recombines TRBV7-2 with TRBJ1-5; D ambiguous. Trimming took off 3 bases at V and 4 bases at J, with 10 bases between the two ends. The CDR3 loop spans 14 amino acids. Germline V gene lookup returns CDR1 SGHTA and CDR2 FQGNSA. CDR3 region: CASSFRAKNQPQHF. The DNA of the CDR3 is TGTGCCAGCAGCTTCCGGGCAAAAAATCAGCCCCAGCATTTT. The full variable domain, completed using reference TRBV7-2 and TRBJ1-5, is GAGVSQSPSNKVTEKGKDVELRCDPISGHTALYWYRQSLGQGLEFLIYFQGNSAPDKSGLPSDRFSAERTGGSVSTLTIQRTQQEDSAVYLCASSFRAKNQPQHFGDGTRLSIL.

Remarks on this clonotype: A read error may be the cause here, since a much bigger clone is one base away. The chain has TRBV28 and TRBJ2-7; D is ambiguous. The CDR3 contains 14 residues. The germline V gene encodes CDR1 MDHEN and CDR2 SYDVKM. Trimming took 7 bases from V and 4 from J, leaving 17 bases between them. This CDR3 reads CASTGPPSRYEQYF. DNA of the CDR3: TGTGCCAGCACCGGGCCACCCTCTCGATACGAGCAGTACTTC.

This clonotype was recorded many times. The chain is built from TRBV5-1 and TRBJ2-7; TRBD1 matches 10 bases. Germline loops: CDR1 SGHRS, CDR2 YFSETQ. The CDR3 covers 14 residues. V was clipped by 3 bases and J by 4 bases; unmatched bases: 4. CDR3 sequence (DNA): TGCGCCAGCAGCTGGGGACAGGGGAGATACGAGCAGTACTTC. It is translated as CASSWGQGRYEQYF. The full variable domain, rest sourced from reference TRBV5-1 and TRBJ2-7, is KAGVTQTPRYLIKTRGQQVTLSCSPISGHRSVSWYQQTPGQGLQFLFEYFSETQRNKGNFPGRFSGRQFSNSRSEMNVSTLELGDSALYLCASSWGQGRYEQYFGPGTRLTVT.

The chain combines TRBV2 with TRBJ2-7; 11 nucleotides agree with TRBD2. Germline values: CDR1 SNHLY, CDR2 FYNNEI. This CDR3 is 16 amino acids long. Trimming at V came to 8 bases and at J to 2 bases, leaving 11 bases not matched to a gene. The CDR3 bases are TGTGCCAGCGATGGGGCTAGCGGGAGGTCTACCTACGAGCAGTACTTC. It translates to CASDGASGRSTYEQYF.

This clonotype has at least ten counts. The chain employs TRBV19 and TRBJ1-1; D remains unclear. Germline-derived CDR1 and CDR2 are LNHDA and SQIVND (reference sequence). Trimming left V 5 bases short and J 1 base short, with 8 bases between. The CDR3 covers 13 residues. CDR3 protein: CASSLATNTEAFF. The CDR3 DNA reads TGTGCCAGTAGTTTAGCAACGAACACTGAAGCTTTCTTT.

A note on this clonotype: A single base separates this from a much larger clone, so it may be a read error. V and J are TRBV9 and TRBJ1-1; D is uncertain. Germline lookup yields CDR1 SGDLS and CDR2 YYNGEE. CDR3 length: 13 amino acids. CDR3 sequence reads: CAGSVDQDTEAFF. The CDR3 DNA is TGTGCCGGCAGCGTAGATCAGGACACTGAAGCTTTCTTT.

Concerning this clonotype: This CDR3 is missing its conserved last phenylalanine or tryptophan, likely due to a read error. The chain has TRBV28 and TRBJ2-3; 12 positions agree with TRBD2. This CDR3 is 18 amino acids long. The germline CDR1 and CDR2 sequences are MDHEN and SYDVKM. V shed 3 bases and J 0 bases; nucleotides not matched to a gene: 7. CDR3 loop: CASSLEASGRESTDTQYL. CDR3 nucleotide sequence: TGTGCCAGCAGTTTGGAGGCTAGCGGGAGGGAGAGCACAGATACGCAGTATTTA.

At least ten counts were recorded for this clonotype. This chain joins TRBV7-9 and TRBJ2-7; D is uncertain. Trimming stripped 1 base from V and 7 bases from J, with 8 bases between. The CDR3 is 12 amino acids. Germline V CDR1 and CDR2: SEHNR, FQNEAQ (reference sequence). The CDR3 coding sequence is TGTGCCAGCAGCTTAGGGCCGGTAGAGCAGTACTTC. Translated: CASSLGPVEQYF.

In its sample, this clonotype was seen many times. CDR3 DNA: TGTGCCAGCAGTTTTGACGGGAGCTCTGGAAACACCATATATTTT. Its translation: CASSFDGSSGNTIYF. The chain joins TRBV12-3 or TRBV12-4 to TRBJ1-3; D not certain. The V end was cut by 3 bases, the J end by 0 bases, with 9 bases between. This CDR3 has 15 amino acids.

This clonotype was seen just once. This may come from a read error, since a much larger clone is one base off. The V and J genes are TRBV27 and TRBJ2-1, with 10 bases matching TRBD2. The CDR3 contains 15 residues. In germline, CDR1 is MNHEY, CDR2 SMNVEV (reference sequence). The CDR3: CASSLGAGGYNEQSF. The CDR3 nucleotides read TGTGCCAGCAGTTTGGGAGCGGGAGGGTACAATGAGCAGTCCTTC.

This clonotype was counted many times. The chain joins TRBV5-1 to TRBJ2-3, with D unresolved. V lost 0 bases, J lost 10 bases, and 9 bases lay in between. CDR1 is SGHRS and CDR2 is YFSETQ in the germline V gene. The CDR3 totals 12 residues. The CDR3 DNA reads TGCGCCAGCAGCTTGGATCGGGTGGCGCAGTATTTT. Its protein product is CASSLDRVAQYF.